This T cell receptor (beta chain) came from a study of CD8 T cells in Susac syndrome. With 2 bases removed from V and 6 bases from J, the gap between germline ends came to 8 bases. This CDR3 has 12 residues. Looked up from germline, CDR1 is SEHNR and CDR2 is FQNEAQ (reference sequence). From blood CD8+ and CD4+ T cells, TCR beta sequences were generated. Negative isolation was used for CD8+ and CD4+ T cells, and FACS enrichment was applied to TEMRA cells. RNA totalling roughly 0.45 to 1 ug underwent reverse transcription with random hexamers. An immunoSEQ multiplex PCR amplified TCR beta CDR3 over 54 Vbeta and 13 Jbeta. In TCRdb, the immunoSEQ multiplex PCR reads were re-called with MiXCR into one record per CDR3 protein. Of about 120,000 distinct CDR3 sequences in the sample, 90% to 95% are singletons; the top ten hold about 0.098%.

The rearrangement joins TRBV7-9 to TRBJ2-7; no definite D call. Sequencing was done on a sample of CD4+ T cells from PBMCs. This TCR was sampled from a human donor in good health. For the CDR3, the DNA is TGTGCCAGCAGCTTAAAGGGCGGCGAGCAGTACTTC. Protein: CASSLKGGEQYF.